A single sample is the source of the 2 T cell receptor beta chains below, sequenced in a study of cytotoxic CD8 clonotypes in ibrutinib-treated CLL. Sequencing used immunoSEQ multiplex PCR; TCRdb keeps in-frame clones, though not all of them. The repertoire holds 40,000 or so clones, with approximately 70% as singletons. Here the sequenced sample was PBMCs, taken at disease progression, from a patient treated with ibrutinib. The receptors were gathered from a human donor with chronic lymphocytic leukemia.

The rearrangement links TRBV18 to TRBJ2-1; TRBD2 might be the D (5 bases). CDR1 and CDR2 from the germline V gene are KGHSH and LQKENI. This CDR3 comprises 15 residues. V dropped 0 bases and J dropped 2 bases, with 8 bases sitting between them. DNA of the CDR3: TGTGCCAGCTCACCACCTGCGGGCCCCTACAATGAGCAGTTCTTC. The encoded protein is CASSPPAGPYNEQFF.

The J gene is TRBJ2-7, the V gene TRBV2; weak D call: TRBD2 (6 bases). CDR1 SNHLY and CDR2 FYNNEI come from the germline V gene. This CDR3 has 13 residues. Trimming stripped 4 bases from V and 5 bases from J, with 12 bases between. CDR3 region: CASSVGREDEQYF. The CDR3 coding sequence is TGTGCCAGCAGTGTTGGCAGGGAGGACGAGCAGTACTTC.